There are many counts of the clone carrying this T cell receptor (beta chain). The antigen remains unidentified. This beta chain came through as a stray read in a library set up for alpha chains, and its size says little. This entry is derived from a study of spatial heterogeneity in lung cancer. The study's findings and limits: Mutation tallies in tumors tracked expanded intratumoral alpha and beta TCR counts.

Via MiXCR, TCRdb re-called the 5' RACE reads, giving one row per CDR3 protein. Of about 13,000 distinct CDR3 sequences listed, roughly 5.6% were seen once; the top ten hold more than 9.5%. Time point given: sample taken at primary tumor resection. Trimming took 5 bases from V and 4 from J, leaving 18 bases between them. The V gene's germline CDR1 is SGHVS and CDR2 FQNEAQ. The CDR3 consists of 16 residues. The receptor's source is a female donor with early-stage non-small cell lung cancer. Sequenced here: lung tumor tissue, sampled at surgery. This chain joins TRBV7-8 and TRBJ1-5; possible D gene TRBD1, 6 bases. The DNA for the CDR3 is TGTGCCAGCAGCCCCTTCCCGGACAGTTTGAATCAGCCCCAGCATTTT. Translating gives CASSPFPDSLNQPQHF. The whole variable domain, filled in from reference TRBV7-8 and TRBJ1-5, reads GAGVSQSPRYKVAKRGQDVALRCDPISGHVSLFWYQQALGQGPEFLTYFQNEAQLDKSGLPSDRFFAERPEGSVSTLKIQRTQQEDSAVYLCASSPFPDSLNQPQHFGDGTRLSIL.